The entry below gives a single T cell receptor (beta chain) sequence along with its context. Sorting gave populations that all exceeded 95% purity. Expressed TCRB transcripts were sequenced, since all the RNA that had been isolated was reverse transcribed. Measured with immunoSEQ multiplex PCR; TCRdb has only the in-frame clones, and not every one. The top ten clones hold around 0.1% of a sample with about 620,000 clones, roughly a sixth of them seen once. These data are taken from a study of beta chain features in type 1 diabetes. For the study at large: In all, 107,917,701 sorted cells from all samples were analyzed.

This TCR came from a man younger than 30 in good health. Sequenced sample: naive CD4+ T cells from blood.

The CDR3: CASTPLWWNSPLHF. The CDR3, as DNA: TGTGCCAGCACCCCCCTTTGGTGGAATTCACCCCTCCACTTT. This sequence joins TRBV2 and TRBJ1-6; D remains unclear. Looked up from germline, CDR1 is SNHLY and CDR2 is FYNNEI. V shed 7 bases and J shed 7 bases, with 14 bases lying between them. The CDR3 spans 14 residues.